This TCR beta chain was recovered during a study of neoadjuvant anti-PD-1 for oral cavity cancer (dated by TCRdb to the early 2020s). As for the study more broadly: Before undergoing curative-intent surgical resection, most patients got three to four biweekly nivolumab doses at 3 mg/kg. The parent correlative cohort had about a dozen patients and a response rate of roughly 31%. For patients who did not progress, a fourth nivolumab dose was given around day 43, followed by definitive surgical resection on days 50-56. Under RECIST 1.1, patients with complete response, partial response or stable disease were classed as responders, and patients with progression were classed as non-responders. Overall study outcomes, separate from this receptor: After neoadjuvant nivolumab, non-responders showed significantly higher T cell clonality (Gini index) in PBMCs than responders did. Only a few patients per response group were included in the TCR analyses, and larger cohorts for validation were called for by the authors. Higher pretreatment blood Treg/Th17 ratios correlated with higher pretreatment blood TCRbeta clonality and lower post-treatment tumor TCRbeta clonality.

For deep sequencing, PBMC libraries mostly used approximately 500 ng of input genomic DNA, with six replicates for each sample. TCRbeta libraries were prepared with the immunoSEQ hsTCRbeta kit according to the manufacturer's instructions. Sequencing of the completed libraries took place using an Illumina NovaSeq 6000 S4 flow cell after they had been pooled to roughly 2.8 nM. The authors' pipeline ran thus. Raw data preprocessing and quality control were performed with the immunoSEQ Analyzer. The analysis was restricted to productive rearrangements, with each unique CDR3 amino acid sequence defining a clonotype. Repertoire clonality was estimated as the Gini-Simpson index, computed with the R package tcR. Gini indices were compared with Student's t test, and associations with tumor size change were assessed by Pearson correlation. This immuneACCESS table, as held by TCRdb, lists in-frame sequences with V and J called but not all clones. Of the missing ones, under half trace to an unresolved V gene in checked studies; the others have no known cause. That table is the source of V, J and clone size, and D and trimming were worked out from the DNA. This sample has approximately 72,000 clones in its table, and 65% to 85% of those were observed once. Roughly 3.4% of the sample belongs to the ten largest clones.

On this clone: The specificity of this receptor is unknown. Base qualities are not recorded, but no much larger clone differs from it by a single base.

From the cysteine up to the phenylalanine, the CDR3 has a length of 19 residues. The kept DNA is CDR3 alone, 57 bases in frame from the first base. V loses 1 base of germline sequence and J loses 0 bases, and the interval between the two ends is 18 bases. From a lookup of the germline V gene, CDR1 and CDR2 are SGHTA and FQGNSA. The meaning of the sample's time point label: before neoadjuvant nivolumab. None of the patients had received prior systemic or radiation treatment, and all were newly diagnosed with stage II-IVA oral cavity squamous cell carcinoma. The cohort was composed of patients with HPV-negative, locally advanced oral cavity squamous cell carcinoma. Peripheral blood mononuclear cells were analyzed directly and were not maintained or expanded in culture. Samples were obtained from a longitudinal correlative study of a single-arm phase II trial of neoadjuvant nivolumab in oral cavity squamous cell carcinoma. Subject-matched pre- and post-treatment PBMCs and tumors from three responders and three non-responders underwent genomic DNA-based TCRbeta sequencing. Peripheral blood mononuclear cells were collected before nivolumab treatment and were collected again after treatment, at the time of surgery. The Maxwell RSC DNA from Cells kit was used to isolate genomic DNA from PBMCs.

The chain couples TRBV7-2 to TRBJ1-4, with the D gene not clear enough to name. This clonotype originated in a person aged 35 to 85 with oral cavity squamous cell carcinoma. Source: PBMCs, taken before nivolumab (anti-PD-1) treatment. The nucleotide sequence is TGTGCCAGCAGCTTAGGACTTTTCGCCCCTCTTGCAACTAATGAAAAACTGTTTTTT. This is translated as CASSLGLFAPLATNEKLFF.